Below are 3 T cell receptor beta chains sequenced from a single sample in a study of blood T cell repertoires in COVID-19. The repertoire was sequenced with immunoSEQ multiplex PCR; TCRdb's copy has only in-frame clones and lacks some. The repertoire holds approximately 90,000 clones, with 87% as singletons. The sequenced sample consisted of peripheral blood. The receptor set was obtained from a human donor in a cohort sampled during active COVID-19.

CDR3 protein: CASSTSGTGNTGELFF. In DNA, the CDR3 is TGTGCCAGCAGCACCTCCGGGACAGGGAACACCGGGGAGCTGTTTTTT. The V gene is TRBV7-3, the J gene TRBJ2-2; 8 positions agree with TRBD1. The CDR3 spans 16 residues. Germline CDR1 SGHTA, CDR2 FQGTGA. V was pared by 5 bases and J by 1 base, with 6 bases of the junction left unmatched.

This rearrangement joins TRBV28 to TRBJ2-2; D is possibly TRBD2 (6 bases). The V and J ends lost 1 base and 2 bases respectively, with 11 bases between them. This CDR3 region has 16 residues. Germline CDR1 is MDHEN and CDR2 is SYDVKM. CDR3 coding DNA: TGTGCCAGCAGTTTATACCCGGGGGATAACACCGGGGAGCTGTTTTTT. Translated: CASSLYPGDNTGELFF. The complete variable domain, with remaining parts taken from reference TRBV28 and TRBJ2-2, reads DVKVTQSSRYLVKRTGEKVFLECVQDMDHENMFWYRQDPGLGLRLIYFSYDVKMKEKGDIPEGYSVSREKKERFSLILESASTNQTSMYLCASSLYPGDNTGELFFGEGSRLTVL.

V and J are TRBV20-1 and TRBJ2-3, with D possibly matching TRBD2 (6 bases). Trimming pared 6 bases from V and 5 bases from J, leaving 6 bases between. From germline, CDR1 is DFQATT and CDR2 SNEGSKA (reference sequence). CDR3 size: 10 residues. CDR3 residues: CSAGRDTQYF. In nucleotides, the CDR3 is TGCAGTGCCGGGAGAGATACGCAGTATTTT.